This T cell receptor beta chain was profiled in a study of CD8 T cells in ankylosing spondylitis. General study findings and limits: Seemingly characteristic of ankylosing spondylitis blood was a TCR beta motif consisting of under ten highly homologous variants.

This clonotype was detected a few times. Its specificity is not known. The CDR3 spans 14 residues. Trimming stripped 1 base from V and 1 base from J, with 10 bases between. CDR1 is DFQATT, CDR2 SNEGSKA, per germline (reference sequence). TCRdb redid the calling of the 5' RACE reads with MiXCR, one entry per CDR3 protein. Of about 540,000 distinct CDR3 sequences listed, about an eighth are singletons. The material sequenced was blood, either unsorted or a sorted T cell fraction (not recorded which). The source of this sequence is a male donor with ankylosing spondylitis. The rearrangement joins TRBV20-1 to TRBJ2-5, with D tentatively TRBD2 (5 bases). CDR3 nucleotides: TGCAGTGCTAGAGTCGCCGGGATCCAAGAGACCCAGTACTTC. This translates into CSARVAGIQETQYF.